The 16 T cell receptor beta chains presented below share a single source sample, sequenced in a study of T cells in Graves' hyperthyroidism and ophthalmopathy (dated by TCRdb to the late 2010s). Libraries came from multiplex PCR. TCRdb shows the sequencer as Illumina HiSeq 2000. The TCR beta CDR3 regions were amplified from RNA transcripts. For the first round of RT-PCR on the TCR CDR3, the HTBI primer set was used together with the Qiagen OneStep RT-PCR kit. Through fastp at Q25 and MiXCR, TCRdb rebuilt clones from the public reads, retaining in-frame beta chains. Each CDR3 protein appears once, grouped with its most common genes and DNA. In this sample the table shows under 450,000 distinct CDR3 sequences, about a sixth of which occur a single time. The top ten clonotypes cover 30% to 35% of the sample. The sequenced sample consisted of blood. The receptor source for this set is a woman aged 25 to 39 with Graves' hyperthyroidism that later progressed to Graves' ophthalmopathy.

The rearrangement joins TRBV12-3 or TRBV12-4 to TRBJ2-1, with D perhaps assigned TRBD1 or TRBD2 (5 bases each). The CDR3 has 15 amino acids. V lost 3 bases, J lost 8 bases, and 17 bases lay in between. The CDR3 bases are TGTGCCAGCAGTTTGGTCAGGGAGATTCGCCATGAGCAGTTCTTC. The encoded protein is CASSLVREIRHEQFF.

This clonotype was seen many times. The chain uses TRBV29-1 and TRBJ1-1, with D uncertain. This CDR3 region has 13 residues. The germline V gene encodes CDR1 SQVTM and CDR2 ANQGSEA. Between the trimmed V and J ends, which lost 8 bases and 3 bases, there was a span of 16 bases. The CDR3 is CSTRKGMDTEAFF. CDR3 DNA sequence: TGCAGCACACGGAAAGGGATGGACACTGAAGCTTTCTTT.

This clonotype was seen many times. The chain employs TRBV18 and TRBJ2-3; D unclear. The CDR3 has 14 amino acids. V was pared by 4 bases and J by 0 bases, with 8 bases between. Germline V gene sequence: CDR1 KGHSH, CDR2 LQKENI. The CDR3 loop reads CASSRGRSTDTQYF. CDR3 DNA: TGTGCCAGCTCACGAGGCAGAAGCACAGATACGCAGTATTTT.

This clonotype was seen ten or more times. The chain couples TRBV30 to TRBJ2-6; D is uncertain. The CDR3 sequence is 11 residues long. V lost 2 bases, J lost 13 bases, and 9 bases lay in between. Germline CDR1 GTSNPN, CDR2 SVGIG (reference sequence). CDR3 sequence (DNA): TGTGCCTGGAGTTCGCATGAAGTCCTGACTTTC. Protein product: CAWSSHEVLTF.

The table lists this clonotype with a count of one. The chain carries TRBV4-1 and TRBJ2-5; D is undetermined. CDR1 MGHRA and CDR2 YSYEKL come from the germline V gene. CDR3 length: 15 amino acids. V lost 0 bases to trimming and J lost 0 bases, with 8 bases between them. The CDR3 spells CASSQETADQETQYF. The CDR3 nucleotides read TGCGCCAGCAGCCAAGAGACGGCCGACCAAGAGACCCAGTACTTC.

V usage is TRBV29-1 and J usage is TRBJ1-1; 8 bases agree with TRBD1. V was clipped by 7 bases and J by 1 base; unmatched bases: 23. The CDR3 is 19 amino acids. Per germline, CDR1 SQVTM and CDR2 ANQGSEA. The CDR3 nucleotides are TGCAGCGCGAGGGGCCAGGGGGCTTTTTCCAAACGTGGGAACACTGAAGCTTTCTTT. Amino acids: CSARGQGAFSKRGNTEAFF. The full variable domain, its missing parts supplied by reference TRBV29-1 and TRBJ1-1, is SAVISQKPSRDICQRGTSLTIQCQVDSQVTMMFWYRQQPGQSLTLIATANQGSEATYESGFVIDKFPISRPNLTFSTLTVSNMSPEDSSIYLCSARGQGAFSKRGNTEAFFGQGTRLTVV.

The chain is built from TRBV3-1 and TRBJ1-2; no clear D. This CDR3 has 18 amino acids. Germline values: CDR1 LGHDT, CDR2 YNNKEL (reference sequence). The V and J ends lost 4 bases and 0 bases respectively, with 21 bases between them. CDR3 loop: CASSPITGPASTNYGYTF. The CDR3 coding sequence is TGTGCCAGCAGCCCCATTACGGGCCCTGCCTCTACTAACTATGGCTACACCTTC.

At least ten counts were recorded for this clonotype. The chain uses TRBV29-1 and TRBJ2-3; D is undetermined. V was trimmed by 7 bases and J by 3 bases, leaving 11 bases between them. Looked up from germline, CDR1 is SQVTM and CDR2 is ANQGSEA. CDR3 length: 12 amino acids. This CDR3 is CSGSAVTDTQYF. CDR3 nucleotides: TGCAGCGGTTCGGCGGTAACAGATACGCAGTATTTT.

This clonotype was recorded many times. The chain joins TRBV7-7 to TRBJ2-1, with TRBD1 identical over 11 bases. This CDR3 comprises 13 residues. V lost 5 bases and J lost 10; bases outside the gene matches: 4. Germline V gene data show CDR1 as SSHAT and CDR2 as FNYEAQ (reference sequence). In DNA, the CDR3 is TGTGCCAGCAGCATGGACAGGGGGCGGGAGCAGTTCTTC. Protein sequence: CASSMDRGREQFF.

This clonotype was detected many times. This chain joins TRBV28 and TRBJ2-7, with TRBD2 as a possible D gene (5 bases). Germline V gene sequence: CDR1 MDHEN, CDR2 SYDVKM. The CDR3 has 14 amino acids. V lost 7 bases and J 2 bases, leaving 15 bases between the germline ends. CDR3 nucleotide sequence: TGTGCCAGCACCCCAAAACGGGGAACCTACGAGCAGTACTTC. It encodes CASTPKRGTYEQYF. The full variable domain, with the rest looked up from reference TRBV28 and TRBJ2-7, is DVKVTQSSRYLVKRTGEKVFLECVQDMDHENMFWYRQDPGLGLRLIYFSYDVKMKEKGDIPEGYSVSREKKERFSLILESASTNQTSMYLCASTPKRGTYEQYFGPGTRLTVT.

This clonotype was recorded a few times. J is TRBJ1-5 and V is TRBV2; TRBD1 agrees at 11 bases. The CDR3 totals 14 residues. The V and J ends lost 6 bases and 2 bases, in that order; junction bases with no gene match: 0. Germline V gene sequence: CDR1 SNHLY, CDR2 FYNNEI. DNA for the CDR3: TGTGCCAGCAGGGGACAGGGGGGCAATCAGCCCCAGCATTTT. Translating gives CASRGQGGNQPQHF.

This clonotype was found many times. The V gene is TRBV2, the J gene TRBJ2-3; D uncertain. CDR1 and CDR2 (germline): SNHLY, FYNNEI. The CDR3 spans 15 residues. V was cut by 0 bases and J by 5 bases, with 12 bases left in between. In DNA form, the CDR3 reads TGTGCCAGCAGTGAAGCTAAGGGTTATGAAGATACGCAGTATTTT. This gives the protein CASSEAKGYEDTQYF.

This clonotype was recorded at least ten times. The rearrangement links TRBV2 to TRBJ2-3; 7 bases align to TRBD1. V was clipped by 7 bases and J by 3 bases; unmatched bases: 13. Germline V gene data show CDR1 as SNHLY and CDR2 as FYNNEI. This CDR3 contains 16 residues. The CDR3 loop is CASMGADRERTDTQYF. The CDR3 DNA is TGTGCCAGCATGGGCGCCGACAGGGAAAGGACAGATACGCAGTATTTT.

This clonotype was recorded many times. V usage is TRBV27 and J usage is TRBJ2-1, with D perhaps matching TRBD1 (5 bases). Germline-derived CDR1 and CDR2 are MNHEY and SMNVEV (reference sequence). The V end was cut by 5 bases, the J end by 7 bases, with 18 bases between. CDR3 length equals 15 residues. The CDR3 spells CASSPTWGASNEQFF. CDR3 nucleotides: TGTGCCAGCAGTCCGACATGGGGCGCGTCAAATGAGCAGTTCTTC.

This clonotype turned up a few times. This chain connects TRBV27 to TRBJ2-5; D is unresolved. Per germline, CDR1 MNHEY and CDR2 SMNVEV (reference sequence). The length of the CDR3 is 17 residues. Deletions cut 6 bases from V and 5 bases from J, with 25 bases between. The CDR3, as DNA: TGTGCCAGCAGCACCCTGAACTATCCGAATAAGCAGGAGACCCAGTACTTC. This codes for CASSTLNYPNKQETQYF.

This clonotype was recorded at least ten times. J is TRBJ1-2 and V is TRBV10-1; perhaps TRBD1 as D (6 bases). Trimming shortened V by 8 bases and J by 3 bases, and 13 bases separated the two germline ends. The CDR3 runs to 13 residues. The germline V gene has CDR1 WNHNN and CDR2 SYGVQD (reference sequence). The CDR3 loop reads CASSGQRDYGYTF. In nucleotides, the CDR3 is TGCGCCAGCTCGGGACAACGAGACTATGGCTACACCTTC.